The source of this T cell receptor beta chain is a study of molecular identifiers for immune sequencing clone quantification. This clonotype was seen ten or more times. TCRdb processed the PCR reads anew with MiXCR; each CDR3 protein has one entry. The sample shows about 320,000 distinct CDR3 sequences, roughly a quarter of them seen only once. This TCR derives from a human donor in good health. Some libraries in this study had Jurkat cell RNA spiked in. The sample taken for sequencing was naive CD8+ T cells from blood, with Jurkat cell RNA spiked in. The subset here: FACS-sorted CD8+CD4-CCR7+CD45RA+ naive T cells.

The CDR3 protein is CSVEGAAGITYNEQFF. For the CDR3, the DNA is TGCAGCGTTGAAGGCGCTGCGGGCATCACCTACAATGAGCAGTTCTTC. The genes are TRBV29-1 and TRBJ2-1, with a tentative D call TRBD2 (5 bases). CDR1 is SQVTM and CDR2 is ANQGSEA in the germline V gene. The CDR3 runs to 16 residues. V shed 1 base and J shed 2 bases, with 15 bases lying between them.